Below are 12 T cell receptor beta chains sequenced from a single sample in a study of blood T cell repertoires in COVID-19 (dated by TCRdb to 2020 to 2022). The library was produced with the immunoSEQ multiplex PCR assay. TCRdb carries this immuneACCESS record with in-frame sequences only. Its versions omit some clonotypes, under half of them owing to an unresolved V gene in the studies checked, with the rest unexplained. In all, the sample holds about 500,000 clones, and about 89% of those were seen once. The top ten hold less than 9% of the sample. Sequences were obtained from peripheral blood. These receptors were obtained from a woman aged 50 to 60 with COVID-19, enrolled during active disease.

The chain uses TRBV5-6 and TRBJ1-5, with D maybe TRBD1 (5 bases). CDR3 length equals 15 residues. Trimming removed 5 bases at V and 4 bases at J, with 16 bases between. From germline, CDR1 is SGHDT and CDR2 YYEEEE. The chain's CDR3 is CASSHRTSWNQPQHF. CDR3 coding DNA: TGTGCCAGCAGTCATAGGACATCCTGGAATCAGCCCCAGCATTTT. Supplemented by reference TRBV5-6 and TRBJ1-5, the full variable domain reads DAGVTQSPTHLIKTRGQQVTLRCSPKSGHDTVSWYQQALGQGPQFIFQYYEEEERQRGNFPDRFSGHQFPNYSSELNVNALLLGDSALYLCASSHRTSWNQPQHFGDGTRLSIL.

The J gene is TRBJ1-5, the V gene TRBV5-4, with TRBD1 matching over 10 bases. This CDR3 contains 16 residues. The germline CDR1 and CDR2 sequences are SGHNT and YYREEE (reference sequence). J was trimmed by 0 bases and V by 6 bases; bases with no gene match: 6. CDR3 in amino acids: CASNRQGAYSNQPQHF. The CDR3 nucleotides read TGTGCCAGCAACCGACAGGGGGCTTATAGCAATCAGCCCCAGCATTTT.

The chain employs TRBV28 and TRBJ1-4, with D hard to call. The CDR3 is 15 amino acids. Trimming left V 7 bases short and J 5 bases short, with 17 bases between. Germline CDR1 MDHEN, CDR2 SYDVKM. The chain's CDR3 is CASTIKWAQNEKLFF. DNA for the CDR3: TGTGCCAGCACCATAAAGTGGGCGCAAAATGAAAAACTGTTTTTT.

This clone was found a few times. The chain combines TRBV5-1 with TRBJ1-3; 9 positions match TRBD1. The V gene end was trimmed by 5 bases and the J gene end by 5 bases; junction bases not matched to a gene: 8. Germline CDR1 SGHRS, CDR2 YFSETQ. The CDR3 extends over 15 amino acids. This CDR3 reads CASSSGQGPRNTIYF. The CDR3 DNA sequence: TGCGCCAGCAGTTCTGGACAGGGGCCCCGAAACACCATATATTTT.

The chain links TRBV19 to TRBJ1-6; a weak D match, TRBD1 (5 bases). The CDR3 has 16 residues. V was clipped by 5 bases and J by 0 bases, with 11 bases between them. The germline V gene encodes CDR1 LNHDA and CDR2 SQIVND (reference sequence). The CDR3 loop is CASSASQGSYNSPLHF. As DNA, the CDR3 is TGTGCCAGTAGTGCCAGTCAGGGCTCCTATAATTCACCCCTCCACTTT.

The CDR3, as DNA: TGTGCCAGCCGGGACAGGACTAACTATGGCTACACCTTC. It is translated as CASRDRTNYGYTF. The chain has TRBV28 and TRBJ1-2, with 8 bases lining up with TRBD1. The CDR3 covers 13 residues. The ends lost 8 bases at V and 0 bases at J; junction bases unmatched: 2. CDR1 and CDR2 (germline): MDHEN, SYDVKM.

V is TRBV6-5 and J is TRBJ2-3, with D maybe TRBD1 (6 bases). The ends were cut back, 7 bases at V and 8 bases at J, with 16 bases in the middle. CDR1 and CDR2 from the germline V gene are MNHEY and SVGAGI. The CDR3 length is 13 residues. CDR3 nucleotides: TGTGCCAGCAAGGATGGGTTCAGGGGTACGCAGTATTTT. As protein: CASKDGFRGTQYF.

The CDR3 coding sequence is TGCGCCAGCAGCCAAGAAGCCAGCGTCGCGTACAATGAGCAGTTCTTC. Amino acid sequence: CASSQEASVAYNEQFF. V is TRBV4-1 and J is TRBJ2-1; D gene unclear. The CDR3 is 16 amino acids. Germline assignment: CDR1 MGHRA and CDR2 YSYEKL. The V end was cut by 0 bases, the J end by 4 bases, with 13 bases between.

Points on this clone: This sample includes further DNA sequences coding for the same CDR3. V and J are TRBV5-1 and TRBJ1-1; D unclear. The CDR3 is 11 amino acids. The V end lost 4 bases, the J end lost 5 bases, and 6 bases lay between the germline ends. From germline, CDR1 is SGHRS and CDR2 YFSETQ. This chain's CDR3 is CASSPGTEAFF. In DNA form, the CDR3 reads TGCGCCAGCAGCCCCGGGACTGAAGCTTTCTTT.

This clone was seen more than once but under ten times. V usage is TRBV5-1 and J usage is TRBJ2-3, with D maybe TRBD2 (5 bases). Germline V CDR1 and CDR2: SGHRS, YFSETQ. V lost 7 bases and J 5 bases, leaving 11 bases between the germline ends. CDR3 length: 12 residues. The CDR3 bases are TGCGCCAGCGCGACGGGGAGAGATACGCAGTATTTT. Translated, it gives CASATGRDTQYF.

This clone was seen only once. DNA for the CDR3: TGTGCCAGCAGCCCCAATCGACAGAACACTGAAGCTTTCTTT. Translation gives CASSPNRQNTEAFF. The chain recombines TRBV3-1 (or the pseudogene TRBV3-2) with TRBJ1-1; D not resolved. Germline V CDR1 and CDR2: LGHDT, YNNKEL (reference sequence). The CDR3 has 14 residues. The V end lost 4 bases, the J end lost 1 base, and 10 bases lay between the germline ends.

The chain has TRBV7-9 and TRBJ1-2; 7 bases match TRBD1. V lost 6 bases and J lost 6; bases outside the gene matches: 13. CDR3 length equals 15 residues. Germline CDR1 SEHNR, CDR2 FQNEAQ (reference sequence). The CDR3, as DNA: TGTGCCAGCAGTCGGTTAGACGAGGGGGCGCATGGCTACACCTTC. Translating gives CASSRLDEGAHGYTF.